The 2 T cell receptor beta chains below were found in one sample sequenced in a study of blood T cell repertoires in COVID-19 (dated by TCRdb to 2019 to 2021). The library was made by the immunoSEQ multiplex PCR assay. Sourced from immuneACCESS, this table was stored by TCRdb with only in-frame sequences that have V and J called. A share of the clones is absent; for the studies checked, an unresolved V gene accounts for under half, and the remainder has no known explanation. The sample records 65,000 to 80,000 clones, 88% of which are singletons. Roughly 5% of the sample goes to the ten largest clones. The sequenced sample consisted of peripheral blood. All receptors come from a man in his forties or fifties with active COVID-19.

This clone showed up just a few times. The V and J genes are TRBV4-1 and TRBJ1-2; 11 nucleotides line up with TRBD1. The CDR3 loop spans 17 amino acids. Looked up from germline, CDR1 is MGHRA and CDR2 is YSYEKL. Trimming removed 3 bases from V and 8 bases from J; junction bases left unmatched: 14. This CDR3 reads CASSQDPGTGGPLGYTF. DNA for the CDR3: TGCGCCAGCAGCCAGGACCCTGGGACAGGGGGACCTCTGGGCTACACCTTC.

The chain combines TRBV7-9 with TRBJ2-1; D remains ambiguous. Trimming stripped 1 base from V and 8 bases from J, with 9 bases between. Germline lookup yields CDR1 SEHNR and CDR2 FQNEAQ (reference sequence). This CDR3 is 13 amino acids long. CDR3 region: CASSLVPSDEQFF. The DNA for the CDR3 is TGTGCCAGCAGCTTAGTGCCGAGCGATGAGCAGTTCTTC. The variable domain in full, with the rest retrieved from reference TRBV7-9 and TRBJ2-1, is DTGVSQNPRHKITKRGQNVTFRCDPISEHNRLYWYRQTLGQGPEFLTYFQNEAQLEKSRLLSDRFSAERPKGSFSTLEIQRTEQGDSAMYLCASSLVPSDEQFFGPGTRLTVL.